Below are 11 T cell receptor beta chains sequenced from a single sample in a study of beta chain features in type 1 diabetes (dated by TCRdb to about 2018). The library was built by means of the immunoSEQ multiplex PCR assay. All of the isolated RNA was reverse transcribed with the High Capacity cDNA Reverse Transcription Kit, so expressed TCRB transcripts were sequenced. TCRdb took this table from immuneACCESS and kept in-frame rearrangements with V and J called. Such tables lack part of the clones; where checked against another copy, unresolved V genes explain under half of the gap, and the rest is unexplained. The sample table contains roughly 380,000 clones; only one count was recorded for 20% of them. About 0.045% of the sample goes to the ten largest clones. The specimen sequenced was naive CD4+ T cells from blood. Interpreted using the paper, the cell subset or site label stands for: true naive CD4+ T cells. The receptors shown here come from a woman aged 18-35 years in good health.

The CDR3 loop reads CAIRGGYGEAFF. CDR3 coding DNA: TGTGCCATCAGGGGGGGGTACGGTGAAGCTTTCTTT. The chain combines TRBV10-3 with TRBJ1-1, with D possibly being TRBD1 (5 bases). Trimming shortened V by 6 bases and J by 7 bases, and 12 bases separated the two germline ends. The germline gives CDR1 ENHRY, CDR2 SYGVKD. CDR3 length equals 12 residues.

The rearrangement uses TRBV9 and TRBJ2-1; TRBD2 is a possible D gene (5 bases). This CDR3 spans 13 amino acids. The V end lost 3 bases, the J end lost 10 bases, and 14 bases lay between the germline ends. Per the germline V gene, CDR1 is SGDLS and CDR2 is YYNGEE. DNA of the CDR3: TGTGCCAGCAGCGAATACGGGGATGGGGAGCAGTTCTTC. It translates to CASSEYGDGEQFF.

This clone came up a few times. The chain carries TRBV5-1 and TRBJ2-3, with 8 bases lining up with TRBD1. This CDR3 is built from 14 residues. Per the germline V gene, CDR1 is SGHRS and CDR2 is YFSETQ. The V gene end was trimmed by 4 bases and the J gene end by 1 base; junction bases not matched to a gene: 2. The CDR3 DNA sequence: TGCGCCAGCAGCCCACAGGGGGGCACAGATACGCAGTATTTT. It is translated as CASSPQGGTDTQYF.

This clone has just a few counts. V and J are TRBV30 and TRBJ2-7; D might be TRBD1 (5 bases). CDR1 is GTSNPN, CDR2 SVGIG, per germline (reference sequence). Trimming took 4 bases from V and 1 from J, leaving 20 bases between them. This CDR3 is 16 amino acids long. The CDR3: CAWTPAPERGSYEQYF. The CDR3, as DNA: TGTGCCTGGACACCGGCCCCAGAAAGGGGATCCTACGAGCAGTACTTC.

This sequence joins TRBV4-1 and TRBJ1-2; unclear D gene. The CDR3 loop spans 14 amino acids. Germline lookup yields CDR1 MGHRA and CDR2 YSYEKL. V lost 0 bases to trimming and J lost 7 bases, with 12 bases between them. This CDR3 is CASSQDPVGSGYTF. In nucleotides, the CDR3 is TGCGCCAGCAGCCAAGATCCGGTAGGGAGTGGCTACACCTTC.

The gene calls are TRBV9 and TRBJ2-1; D call uncertain. Trimming removed 4 bases from V and 4 bases from J, with 12 bases in between. This CDR3 is built from 14 residues. Germline V CDR1 and CDR2: SGDLS, YYNGEE. The CDR3 DNA sequence: TGTGCCAGCAGCCCGAGCCCCAATTACAATGAGCAGTTCTTC. Amino acid sequence: CASSPSPNYNEQFF.

This clone was seen only a few times. The genes are TRBV19 and TRBJ2-7; 8 bases fit TRBD2. Germline V gene lookup returns CDR1 LNHDA and CDR2 SQIVND (reference sequence). J was trimmed by 2 bases and V by 6 bases; bases with no gene match: 9. The CDR3 spans 15 residues. The DNA of the CDR3 is TGTGCCAGTAGAGGCCGGCGGGAGGCCGCCTACGAGCAGTACTTC. This encodes CASRGRREAAYEQYF.

The genes are TRBV4-1 and TRBJ2-5; D is unclear. The germline V gene has CDR1 MGHRA and CDR2 YSYEKL. V was shortened by 4 bases and J by 1 base, with 25 bases between the two germline ends. The CDR3 runs 19 residues. The CDR3 here is CASSPISLLRPPSQETQYF. DNA of the CDR3: TGCGCCAGCAGCCCAATTTCCCTTCTGAGGCCGCCGAGCCAAGAGACCCAGTACTTC.

This chain links TRBV6-5 with TRBJ2-7; 7 positions match TRBD1. V lost 4 bases, J lost 1 base, and 1 base stayed unmatched. Germline V gives CDR1 MNHEY, CDR2 SVGAGI. The CDR3 consists of 13 residues. CDR3 nucleotides: TGTGCCAGCAGTTCGGGACAGTCCTACGAGCAGTACTTC. This translates into CASSSGQSYEQYF.

For the CDR3, the DNA is TGTGCCAGCAGCTTAGGGGCTAGCGGGATATCAGATACGCAGTATTTT. The encoded protein is CASSLGASGISDTQYF. The chain carries TRBV11-2 and TRBJ2-3; TRBD2 matches 9 bases. Germline V gene sequence: CDR1 SGHAT, CDR2 FQNNGV. This CDR3 has 16 amino acids. V trimming: 1 base; J trimming: 4 bases; junction bases outside the gene matches: 6.

The J gene is TRBJ2-2, the V gene TRBV9; TRBD2 matches at 7 bases. Germline V gives CDR1 SGDLS, CDR2 YYNGEE. V lost 0 bases to trimming and J lost 6 bases; unmatched junction nucleotides: 2. This CDR3 has 14 amino acids. This CDR3 is CASSVGTSPGELFF. CDR3 nucleotide sequence: TGTGCCAGCAGCGTAGGGACTAGTCCCGGGGAGCTGTTTTTT.